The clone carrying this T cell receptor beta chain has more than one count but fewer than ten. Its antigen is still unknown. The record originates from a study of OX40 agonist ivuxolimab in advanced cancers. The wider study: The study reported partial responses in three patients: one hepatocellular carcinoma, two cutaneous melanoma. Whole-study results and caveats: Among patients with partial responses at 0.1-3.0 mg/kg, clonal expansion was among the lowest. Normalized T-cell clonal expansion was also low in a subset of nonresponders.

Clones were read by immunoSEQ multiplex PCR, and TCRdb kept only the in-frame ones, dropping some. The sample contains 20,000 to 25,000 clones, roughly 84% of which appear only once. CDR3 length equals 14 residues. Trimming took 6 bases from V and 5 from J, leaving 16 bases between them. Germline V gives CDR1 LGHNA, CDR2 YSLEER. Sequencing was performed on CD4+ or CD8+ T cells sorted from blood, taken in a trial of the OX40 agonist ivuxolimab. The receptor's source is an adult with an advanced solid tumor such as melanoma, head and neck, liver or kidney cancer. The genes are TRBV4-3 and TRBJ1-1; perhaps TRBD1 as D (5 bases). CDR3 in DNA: TGCGCCAGCAGTCGAGGTGGGGCTGGGACTGAAGCTTTCTTT. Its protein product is CASSRGGAGTEAFF.